The 11 T cell receptor beta chains below all came from one sample that was sequenced in a study of cytomegalovirus exposure and HLA in healthy donors. In the PCR, 60 Vbeta and 13 Jbeta primers were used. Here immunoSEQ multiplex PCR was the method, and the copy in TCRdb shows in-frame clones only, minus some. The data hold about 78,000 clones, with 80% observed a single time. Sequenced sample: PBMCs. The receptors were gathered from a male donor in good health and CMV-seronegative.

This clone was picked up one time. This chain links TRBV19 with TRBJ2-7, with TRBD2 matching 11 bases. The CDR3 sequence is 16 residues long. Germline-derived CDR1 and CDR2 are LNHDA and SQIVND (reference sequence). Losses at the gene ends were 3 bases for V and 3 bases for J; bases not matched to a gene: 7. For the CDR3, the DNA is TGTGCCAGTAGTATCCTAGTGACTAGCGGGATCTACGAGCAGTACTTC. Translated: CASSILVTSGIYEQYF.

This clone appeared a few times. The rearrangement uses TRBV6-1 and TRBJ2-7; D is ambiguous. CDR1 MNHNS and CDR2 SASEGT come from the germline V gene. V shed 6 bases and J shed 3 bases, with 18 bases lying between them. CDR3 length equals 15 residues. CDR3 DNA: TGTGCCAGCAGCCTTGGCGGCTATGTAAACTACGAGCAGTACTTC. Translated: CASSLGGYVNYEQYF.

The chain combines TRBV6-1 with TRBJ2-7, with a weak D call TRBD2 (6 bases). The V gene lost 10 bases and the J gene lost 1 base, with 14 bases spanning the gap. Germline assignment: CDR1 MNHNS and CDR2 SASEGT. CDR3 length: 13 residues. This chain's CDR3 is CATAGGLSYEQYF. CDR3 DNA sequence: TGTGCCACCGCCGGGGGATTGTCCTACGAGCAGTACTTC.

The rearrangement uses TRBV2 and TRBJ2-1; D may be TRBD1 (5 bases). Trimming took 6 bases from V and 9 from J, leaving 15 bases between them. Per germline, CDR1 SNHLY and CDR2 FYNNEI. CDR3 length: 13 residues. CDR3 loop: CASSRVRQGEQFF. As DNA, the CDR3 is TGTGCCAGCAGCCGCGTGAGGCAGGGTGAGCAGTTCTTC.

The chain combines TRBV11-2 with TRBJ1-2; 7 bases agree with TRBD1. This CDR3 is built from 14 residues. Per germline, CDR1 SGHAT and CDR2 FQNNGV. Unmatched junction bases numbered 7, after V lost 5 bases and J lost 4 bases. CDR3 region: CASSLGTESYGYTF. DNA for the CDR3: TGTGCCAGCAGCCTAGGGACAGAGAGCTATGGCTACACCTTC.

This clone was seen a single time. This chain uses TRBV5-8 with TRBJ2-7, with TRBD1 matching over 11 bases. Germline-derived CDR1 and CDR2 are SGHTS and YDEGEE. CDR3 length: 15 amino acids. With 1 base clipped from V and 3 bases from J, the junction kept 3 bases outside the gene matches. CDR3 sequence (DNA): TGTGCCAGCAGCTTGTACGGGACAGGGGGCTACGAGCAGTACTTC. Protein sequence: CASSLYGTGGYEQYF.

V and J are TRBV7-9 and TRBJ1-2; D unclear. The CDR3 length is 16 residues. Per germline, CDR1 SEHNR and CDR2 FQNEAQ (reference sequence). V was clipped by 2 bases and J by 1 base, with 14 bases between them. The CDR3: CASSLRTAPDNYGYTF. The CDR3 region has the DNA TGTGCCAGCAGCTTAAGAACAGCTCCCGATAACTATGGCTACACCTTC.

This clone was observed once. The chain is built from TRBV29-1 and TRBJ2-5, with 9 positions matching TRBD1. J gave up 6 bases and V 6 bases, and 11 bases lay outside the gene matches. CDR1 SQVTM and CDR2 ANQGSEA come from the germline V gene. The CDR3 runs 14 residues. The CDR3 nucleotides are TGCAGCGTGTCCGGGACAGGGCACTTGAAGACCCAGTACTTC. It encodes CSVSGTGHLKTQYF. The variable domain in full, completed from reference TRBV29-1 and TRBJ2-5, reads SAVISQKPSRDICQRGTSLTIQCQVDSQVTMMFWYRQQPGQSLTLIATANQGSEATYESGFVIDKFPISRPNLTFSTLTVSNMSPEDSSIYLCSVSGTGHLKTQYFGPGTRLLVL.

Notes on this clone: Germline and junction disagree at one end, which may indicate a read error. The chain carries TRBV14 and TRBJ1-2; 9 bases line up with TRBD1. From germline, CDR1 is SGHDN and CDR2 FVKESK. This CDR3 comprises 14 residues. CDR3 bases: TGTGCCAGCAGCCAGGGGACAGGGAACTATGGCTACCCCTTC. This encodes CASSQGTGNYGYPF.

This clone was counted a few times. The genes are TRBV30 and TRBJ2-3; D unresolved. Trimming removed 2 bases at V and 2 bases at J, with 8 bases between. The CDR3 covers 13 residues. Germline V gives CDR1 GTSNPN, CDR2 SVGIG (reference sequence). DNA of the CDR3: TGTGCCTGGAGTTACAGAATCACAGATACGCAGTATTTT. This gives the protein CAWSYRITDTQYF.

Only one count was recorded for this clone. CDR3 protein: CASSPRTSLDEQFF. CDR3 sequence (DNA): TGTGCCAGCAGCCCCAGGACTTCCTTGGATGAGCAGTTCTTC. The chain employs TRBV7-9 and TRBJ2-1, with D perhaps matching TRBD2 (5 bases). The CDR3 is 14 amino acids. Between the trimmed V and J ends, which lost 5 bases and 8 bases, there was a span of 16 bases. CDR1 and CDR2 (germline): SEHNR, FQNEAQ (reference sequence).